The clone carrying this TCR beta chain was seen more than once but under ten times. The record originates from a study of T-cell memory formation after mild COVID-19. On the study more broadly: Largely donor-specific sequence clusters came from a couple of donors.

TCRdb re-analysed the 5' RACE reads in MiXCR, keeping a single row per CDR3 protein. The sample lists more than 250,000 distinct CDR3 sequences; 15% to 20% were seen once. V was clipped by 4 bases and J by 5 bases; unmatched bases: 2. Germline V gene data show CDR1 as SGHTA and CDR2 as FQGNSA. CDR3 size: 15 residues. The TCR was taken from a man aged 18 to 30 who had mild COVID-19 (a few samples of this study predate the infection). Cell type and time point are not known. This chain connects TRBV7-2 to TRBJ2-5; TRBD2 aligns across 15 bases. What was sequenced was PBMCs or a T cell subset sorted from them (not recorded which). For the CDR3, the DNA is TGTGCCAGCAGCTCCGGACTAGCGGGGGGGGAGACCCAGTACTTC. It translates to CASSSGLAGGETQYF.